These 17 T cell receptor beta chains share one sample of origin, sequenced in a study of T-cell reconstitution after alpha-beta-depleted transplantation in children. Unique molecular identifiers were used in preparing the TCRbeta library. TCRdb ran MiXCR on the PCR reads and lists one entry per CDR3 protein. The sample lists hundreds of thousands of distinct CDR3 sequences, 10% to 15% occurring once. Specimen: PBMCs, mostly from graft donor cells, collected 360 days after TCRalphabeta/CD19-depleted stem cell transplant. The receptor source for this set is a male patient aged 10 to 17 who had a stem cell transplant for acute myeloid leukemia, so the T cells may come from the graft donor.

The sample holds a few counts of this clonotype. The chain employs TRBV20-1 and TRBJ2-7; 8 bases map to TRBD2. The CDR3 consists of 14 residues. Germline V gene sequence: CDR1 DFQATT, CDR2 SNEGSKA (reference sequence). The ends lost 4 bases at V and 0 bases at J; junction bases unmatched: 5. Here the CDR3 reads CSAISGTSSYEQYF. The CDR3 DNA reads as TGCAGTGCTATCTCCGGGACTAGCTCCTACGAGCAGTACTTC.

In this sample, this clonotype turned up a few times. This chain connects TRBV23-1 to TRBJ1-2; D might be TRBD1 (5 bases). TRBV23-1 is an open reading frame whose function is uncertain. V dropped 0 bases and J dropped 4 bases, with 6 bases sitting between them. This CDR3 has 13 amino acids. The CDR3 DNA reads as TGCGCCAGCAGTCAATCTCAGGGCTATGGCTACACCTTC. This encodes CASSQSQGYGYTF.

The V gene is TRBV20-1, the J gene TRBJ2-3; 8 bases align to TRBD2. The V segment lost 4 bases and the J segment 2 bases; nucleotides outside the gene matches: 5. The CDR3 has 14 amino acids. The germline V gene encodes CDR1 DFQATT and CDR2 SNEGSKA (reference sequence). As DNA, the CDR3 is TGCAGTGCTAACGGACTAGCAAACACAGATACGCAGTATTTT. Its translation is CSANGLANTDTQYF.

The chain is built from TRBV6-1 and TRBJ2-1, with a possible D match to TRBD1 (6 bases). The CDR3 runs 16 residues. Between the trimmed V and J ends, which lost 4 bases and 2 bases, there was a span of 15 bases. CDR1 and CDR2 from the germline V gene are MNHNS and SASEGT. The chain's CDR3 is CASSVILGGAYNEQFF. CDR3 sequence (DNA): TGTGCCAGCAGTGTCATACTAGGGGGAGCCTACAATGAGCAGTTCTTC.

Only a few counts were recorded for this clonotype. V and J are TRBV6-2 or TRBV6-3 and TRBJ1-2; unclear D gene. The CDR3 has 15 amino acids. The V and J ends lost 5 bases and 4 bases respectively, with 17 bases between them. Germline V gives CDR1 MNHEY, CDR2 SVGEGT. The CDR3 nucleotides are TGTGCCAGCAGTAAGGACGGATTGGGTGCCTATGGCTACACCTTC. This translates into CASSKDGLGAYGYTF.

The rearrangement uses TRBV7-9 and TRBJ1-5; tentatively, D is TRBD1 (5 bases). This CDR3 is 13 amino acids long. Germline V gene lookup returns CDR1 SEHNR and CDR2 FQNEAQ (reference sequence). The V end was cut by 5 bases, the J end by 5 bases, with 10 bases between. The CDR3, as DNA: TGTGCCAGCAGCCCTGACAGAGATCAGCCCCAGCATTTT. Its translation is CASSPDRDQPQHF.

This clonotype showed up many times. V usage is TRBV3-1 and J usage is TRBJ2-7; tentatively, D is TRBD2 (5 bases). V was trimmed by 3 bases and J by 4 bases, leaving 16 bases between them. The germline CDR1 and CDR2 sequences are LGHDT and YNNKEL (reference sequence). The CDR3 is 15 residues long. Written as DNA, the CDR3 is TGTGCCAGCAGCCAGGGCGGGCCGACCTTTTACGAGCAGTACTTC. Protein: CASSQGGPTFYEQYF.

This clonotype came up many times. The rearrangement uses TRBV24-1 and TRBJ2-7; D gene ambiguous. The CDR3 runs 13 residues. Trimming left V 4 bases short and J 5 bases short, with 11 bases between. Germline assignment: CDR1 KGHDR and CDR2 SFDVKD. CDR3 protein: CATSDETLDEQYF. The CDR3 nucleotides are TGTGCCACCAGTGACGAGACACTTGACGAGCAGTACTTC.

This clonotype was counted only a few times. The V and J genes are TRBV2 and TRBJ2-5; no clear D. This CDR3 spans 14 amino acids. Germline values: CDR1 SNHLY, CDR2 FYNNEI. V lost 4 bases and J lost 3, with 12 bases in between. CDR3 nucleotide sequence: TGTGCCAGCAGTGTGAGCGTGGCAGAAGAGACCCAGTACTTC. This sequence encodes CASSVSVAEETQYF.

This clonotype was seen many times. CDR3 bases: TGTGCCATCAGTCTACTAGCGGGAGGCCTCCAAGAGACCCAGTACTTC. This translates into CAISLLAGGLQETQYF. The chain uses TRBV10-3 and TRBJ2-5; 12 bases match TRBD2. Trimming took 5 bases from V and 1 from J; bases not matched to a gene: 5. From germline, CDR1 is ENHRY and CDR2 SYGVKD. CDR3 size: 16 residues.

This clonotype was seen many times. The rearrangement uses TRBV12-3 or TRBV12-4 and TRBJ2-2; 8 nucleotides match TRBD2. This CDR3 is 17 amino acids long. The V and J ends lost 3 bases and 0 bases, in that order; junction bases with no gene match: 6. This CDR3 reads CASSFVLADPNTGELFF. The CDR3 nucleotides read TGTGCCAGCAGTTTTGTACTAGCGGATCCGAACACCGGGGAGCTGTTTTTT.

This clonotype was seen a few times. The chain employs TRBV4-3 and TRBJ1-4; D remains unclear. This CDR3 spans 12 amino acids. From germline, CDR1 is LGHNA and CDR2 YSLEER. V was trimmed by 1 base and J by 8 bases, leaving 5 bases between them. The CDR3: CASSQVEEKLFF. CDR3 coding DNA: TGCGCCAGCAGCCAAGTAGAGGAAAAACTGTTTTTT.

The chain is built from TRBV28 and TRBJ2-3; TRBD2 aligns across 8 bases. Germline assignment: CDR1 MDHEN and CDR2 SYDVKM. This CDR3 is built from 17 residues. Trimming at V came to 5 bases and at J to 1 base, leaving 11 bases not matched to a gene. The DNA for the CDR3 is TGTGCCAGCAGTCCTCCTCCGGGACTAGGCGGCACAGATACGCAGTATTTT. Translating it yields CASSPPPGLGGTDTQYF. Filled out from reference TRBV28 and TRBJ2-3, the complete variable domain reads DVKVTQSSRYLVKRTGEKVFLECVQDMDHENMFWYRQDPGLGLRLIYFSYDVKMKEKGDIPEGYSVSREKKERFSLILESASTNQTSMYLCASSPPPGLGGTDTQYFGPGTRLTVL.

This chain uses TRBV18 with TRBJ2-7; 12 bases are a match to TRBD1. The CDR3 totals 14 residues. The junction had 2 bases not matched to a gene; V was cut back by 3 bases and J by 5 bases. Germline-derived CDR1 and CDR2 are KGHSH and LQKENI. CDR3 in amino acids: CASSPGTGGNEQYV. The CDR3 DNA is TGTGCCAGCTCACCGGGGACAGGGGGCAACGAGCAGTACGTC.

The chain recombines TRBV20-1 with TRBJ1-2; no firm D call. From germline, CDR1 is DFQATT and CDR2 SNEGSKA (reference sequence). V lost 3 bases and J 2 bases, leaving 31 bases between the germline ends. This CDR3 has 20 amino acids. The CDR3 bases are TGCAGTGCTAGCTCTGCCCTGTCTTGGGGTGAGGTAAGAAGAAACTATGGCTACACCTTC. Its protein product is CSASSALSWGEVRRNYGYTF.

This clonotype appeared a few times. The genes are TRBV3-1 and TRBJ1-6; no clear D gene. This CDR3 contains 13 residues. Germline V gene data show CDR1 as LGHDT and CDR2 as YNNKEL (reference sequence). Trimming stripped 7 bases from V and 5 bases from J, with 9 bases between. Written as DNA, the CDR3 is TGTGCCAGCATGATGGAGGATAATTCACCCCTCCACTTT. Its translation: CASMMEDNSPLHF.

This clonotype was counted between two and nine times. The J gene is TRBJ2-7, the V gene TRBV19, with D perhaps matching TRBD2 (5 bases). The CDR3 covers 16 residues. Between the trimmed V and J ends, which lost 1 base and 0 bases, there was a span of 13 bases. The V gene's germline CDR1 is LNHDA and CDR2 SQIVND (reference sequence). The CDR3 loop reads CASSIVGRDYSYEQYF. The DNA of the CDR3 is TGTGCCAGTAGTATAGTAGGCCGGGATTACTCCTACGAGCAGTACTTC. The variable domain in full, completed from reference TRBV19 and TRBJ2-7, reads DGGITQSPKYLFRKEGQNVTLSCEQNLNHDAMYWYRQDPGQGLRLIYYSQIVNDFQKGDIAEGYSVSREKKESFPLTVTSAQKNPTAFYLCASSIVGRDYSYEQYFGPGTRLTVT.